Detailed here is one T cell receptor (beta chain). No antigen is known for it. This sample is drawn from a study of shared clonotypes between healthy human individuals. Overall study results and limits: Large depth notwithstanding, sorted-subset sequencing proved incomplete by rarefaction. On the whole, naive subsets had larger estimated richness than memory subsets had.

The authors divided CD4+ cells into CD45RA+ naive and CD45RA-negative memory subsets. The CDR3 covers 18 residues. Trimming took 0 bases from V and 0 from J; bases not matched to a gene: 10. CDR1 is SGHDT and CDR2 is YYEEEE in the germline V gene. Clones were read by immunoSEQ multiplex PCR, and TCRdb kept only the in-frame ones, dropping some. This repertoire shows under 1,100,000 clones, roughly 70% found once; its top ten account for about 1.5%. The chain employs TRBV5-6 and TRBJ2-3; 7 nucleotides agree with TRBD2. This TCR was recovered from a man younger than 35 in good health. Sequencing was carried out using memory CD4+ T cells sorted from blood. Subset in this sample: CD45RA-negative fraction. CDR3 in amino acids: CASSLEASSGVSTDTQYF. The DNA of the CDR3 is TGTGCCAGCAGCTTGGAGGCTTCTAGCGGAGTTAGCACAGATACGCAGTATTTT.